This record looks at one T cell receptor (beta chain) sequence and its context. Seattle enrolled patients during active infection and tracked them longitudinally. The entry originates in a study of blood T cell repertoires in COVID-19. Study information: Donors in the United States, Italy and Spain gave samples during acute or convalescent COVID-19.

Method: immunoSEQ multiplex PCR; TCRdb's copy keeps in-frame clones and lacks some. The sample gives about 200,000 clones, more than 85% of which show up once; around 0.84% is in the top ten. Germline CDR1 is SEHNR and CDR2 is FQNEAQ (reference sequence). Trimming removed 5 bases from V and 1 base from J; junction bases left unmatched: 16. The CDR3 loop spans 19 amino acids. Sequenced input: peripheral blood. The sequence was obtained from a man aged 55-75 years with COVID-19, enrolled during active disease. The rearrangement links TRBV7-9 to TRBJ2-3; TRBD2 matches at 9 bases. The chain's CDR3 is CASSPGALAGIGGTDTQYF. CDR3 coding DNA: TGTGCCAGCAGCCCCGGGGCGCTAGCGGGGATAGGCGGCACAGATACGCAGTATTTT.